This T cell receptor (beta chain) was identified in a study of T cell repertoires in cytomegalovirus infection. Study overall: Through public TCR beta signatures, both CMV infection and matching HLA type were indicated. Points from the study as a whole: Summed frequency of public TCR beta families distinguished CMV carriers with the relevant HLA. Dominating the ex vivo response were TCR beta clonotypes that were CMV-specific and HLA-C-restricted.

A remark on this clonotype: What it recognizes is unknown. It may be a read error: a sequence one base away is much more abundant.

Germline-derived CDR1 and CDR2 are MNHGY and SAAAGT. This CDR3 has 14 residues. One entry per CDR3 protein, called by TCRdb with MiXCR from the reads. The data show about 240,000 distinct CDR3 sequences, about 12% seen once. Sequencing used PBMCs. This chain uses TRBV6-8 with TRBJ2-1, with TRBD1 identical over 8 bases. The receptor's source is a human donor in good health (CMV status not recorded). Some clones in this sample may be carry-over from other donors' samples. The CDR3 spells CAIHGDRGYNDQFF. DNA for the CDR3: TGTGCCATACACGGAGACAGGGGATACAATGATCAGTTCTTC.